The TCR beta chain described here comes from a study of blood T cell repertoires in COVID-19. Study in general: COVID-19 samples collected from the United States, Italy and Spain covered acute and convalescent phases. The cDNA or gDNA used as material had been derived from T cells, B-cell-depleted T cells, or PBMCs.

CDR1 is SGDLS and CDR2 is YYNGEE in the germline V gene. This CDR3 is built from 13 residues. Trimming took 4 bases from V and 3 from J, leaving 10 bases between them. As originally analysed: Reference gene primer amplification gave nucleated cell count estimates. Libraries were prepared by immunoSEQ multiplex PCR; TCRdb keeps only in-frame clonotypes and omits some of them. V and J calls and clone size are those listed in that table; D and trimming were worked out from the DNA. The sample lists nearly 350,000 clones; roughly 90% were seen once. Seattle patients were enrolled during active infection and followed longitudinally.

This sequence joins TRBV9 and TRBJ1-2; no reliable D call. The TCR comes from a woman aged 70 to 79 with COVID-19, enrolled during active disease. The sequenced material came from peripheral blood. CDR3: CASSPPSDYGYTF. As DNA, the CDR3 is TGTGCCAGCAGCCCCCCTAGCGACTATGGCTACACCTTC.